This entry concerns a single T cell receptor (beta chain). Its recognized antigen is unknown. Base qualities are not recorded, but no much larger clone differs from it by a single base. This sample was included in a study of STAT5B mutations in CD4+ large granular lymphocyte leukemia (dated by TCRdb to the early 2020s). Background for the entire study: When cryopreserved patient cells were available, CD8+ cells were depleted as a first step, and selection with anti-CD4 microbeads followed. The TCRbeta repertoires of CD4+ T-cell large granular lymphocyte leukemia patients were compared with the TCRbeta repertoires of healthy blood donors. Flow cytometry on FACSCanto II or FACSVerse confirmed that purified fractions exceeded 95% purity among lymphocytes.

The immunoSEQ assay at survey resolution was applied to genomic DNA for sequencing of TCRbeta rearrangements. The study's processing was this. Clonotypes above 5% of the repertoire were treated as putative leukemic clones, yielding over 45 across 25 to 35 patients. In the TCR sequencing data, the smallest productive clonotype frequency that could be detected was 2.59 x 10-5. Only productive TCRbeta rearrangements, defined as complete and in-frame sequences, were included in the analyses. The clonality of each sample was calculated as Simpson clonality in the immunoSEQ Analyzer version 3.0. Clones were binned by frequency as very rare, small, medium, large (1-20%) or hyperexpanded (>20%). Generation probabilities were estimated with OLGA 1.2.3, V-gene circos plots were made with VDJtools, specificities were searched in VDJdb, and CDR3 motifs were identified with GLIPH. TCRdb carries this immuneACCESS record with in-frame sequences only. Its versions omit some clonotypes, under half of them owing to an unresolved V gene in the studies checked, with the rest unexplained. V and J calls and clone size follow that table, whereas D and trimming were derived from the DNA. This sample is represented by fewer than 7,500 clones; about three quarters of them were singletons. 60% of the sample rests with the top ten.

Here is what the overall study found, with its caveats: Greater clonality appeared to be present in CD4-sorted patient repertoires than in healthy CD4+ repertoires, and the difference was retained after the putative leukemic clones were removed. Patient cell sources were heterogeneous, and only six or seven CD4-sorted patient samples entered the clonality comparison with healthy controls. Each patient's main leukemic clonotypes were private, but 25% of these clonotypes showed up at low frequency in the non-leukemic repertoires of other patients. TRBV06-family usage was enriched among the top patient clones (8/27) compared with healthy controls (2/35). Data were not HLA-matched; higher clonality in CD4+ versus CD8+ T-LGLL could reflect the relatively small sample size.

Hematology units in Padova (Italy), Helsinki (Finland) and Shinshu (Japan) recruited the CD4+ T-LGLL patients. Patient samples were bead-purified CD4+, CD4+CD8+, CD57+ or CD56+ fractions, or unselected PBMC, depending on sample availability. Deep amplicon sequencing of the same DNA produced somatic STAT5B mutation profiles, and these profiles were combined with the patient TCRbeta data. All TCR-sequenced material derived from peripheral blood: patient blood samples and healthy donor buffy coats. Peripheral blood mononuclear cells were isolated by Ficoll-Hypaque gradient centrifugation. Genomic DNA was extracted using the Gentra Puregene Cell and Tissue kit, and a Qubit 2.0 fluorometer was used to quantify it. V and J are truncated by 3 bases and 9 bases respectively, leaving an intervening sequence of 11 bases. Reading from cysteine to phenylalanine, the CDR3 counts 12 amino acids. Solely the CDR3 DNA is kept, with 36 bases framed from the first base. The germline V gene yields SNHLY for CDR1 and FYNNEI for CDR2.

This sequence originates from an older man with CD4+ T-cell large granular lymphocyte leukemia. Recombination linked TRBV2 to TRBJ1-1; the D segment cannot be called with confidence. Sequenced sample: PBMCs. In nucleotide form, the sequence is TGTGCCAGCAGTGATTCGGGTTTTCAAGCTTTCTTT. The resulting protein is CASSDSGFQAFF.